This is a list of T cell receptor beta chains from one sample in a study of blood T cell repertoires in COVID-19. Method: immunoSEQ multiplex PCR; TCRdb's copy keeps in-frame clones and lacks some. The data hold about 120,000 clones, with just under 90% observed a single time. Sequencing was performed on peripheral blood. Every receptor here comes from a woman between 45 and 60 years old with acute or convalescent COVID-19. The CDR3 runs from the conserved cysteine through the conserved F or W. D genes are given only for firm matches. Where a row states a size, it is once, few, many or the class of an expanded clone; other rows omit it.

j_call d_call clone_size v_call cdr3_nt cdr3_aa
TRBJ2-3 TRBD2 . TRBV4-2 TGTGCCAGCAGCCCCGGGACTAAAGATACGCAGTATTTT CASSPGTKDTQYF
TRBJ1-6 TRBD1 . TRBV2 TGTGCCAGCAGTGCCATAGGGACAGGGGGTAATTCACCCCTCCACTTT CASSAIGTGGNSPLHF
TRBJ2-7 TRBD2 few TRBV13 TGTGCCAGCAGCCCCCGGACTAGCGCATTCTACGAGCAGTACTTC CASSPRTSAFYEQYF
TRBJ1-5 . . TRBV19 TGTGCCAGTAGTATACAGGGAGGTCAGCCCCAGCATTTT CASSIQGGQPQHF
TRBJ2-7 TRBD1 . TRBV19 TGTGCCAGTAGTATTCTGGAGGGGACAGGGGTCGAGCAGTACTTC CASSILEGTGVEQYF
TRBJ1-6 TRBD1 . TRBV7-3 TGTGCCAGCAGCGCGGGGACAGGCGATAATTCACCCCTCCACTTT CASSAGTGDNSPLHF
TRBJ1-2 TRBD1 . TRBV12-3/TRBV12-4 TGTGCCAGCAGTCCGGACAGGGGTGGCTACACCTTC CASSPDRGGYTF
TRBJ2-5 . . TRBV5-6 TGTGCCAGCAGCCTGGGGGCTAGCGGCCTTGTGGACCAGTACTTC CASSLGASGLVDQYF
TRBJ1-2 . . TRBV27 TGTGCCAGCAGTTTATCTACAGGATCAAGGGGCTACACCTTC CASSLSTGSRGYTF
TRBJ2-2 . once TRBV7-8 TGTGCCAGCAGCCATCAGAACACCGGGGAGCTGTTTTTT CASSHQNTGELFF
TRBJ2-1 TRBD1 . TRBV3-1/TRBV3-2 TGTGCCAGCAGCCCGGACAGGGGGCGATCTCTTGAGCAGTTCTTC CASSPDRGRSLEQFF
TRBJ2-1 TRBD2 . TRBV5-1 TGCGCCAGCAGCTTGGCCGAGAGACTAGCGGCGGGGAATGAGCAGTTCTTC CASSLAERLAAGNEQFF
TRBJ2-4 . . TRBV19 TGTGCCAGTAGTCTCGGACAGACGATAGCCAAAAACATTCAGTACTTC CASSLGQTIAKNIQYF
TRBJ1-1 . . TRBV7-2 TGTGCCAGCAGCTTAGCAGGGGTGAGCACTGAAGCTTTCTTT CASSLAGVSTEAFF
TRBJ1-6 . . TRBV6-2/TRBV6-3 TGTGCCAGCAGTTACCCGGGAGGTTATTCACCCCTCCACTTT CASSYPGGYSPLHF
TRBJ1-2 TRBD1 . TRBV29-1 TGCAGCGTTGCTCGGACAGGGAAAGGCTACACCTTC CSVARTGKGYTF
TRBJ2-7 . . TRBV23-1 TGCGCCAGCAGTCACCCCGGGAAGAGATCCTACGAGCAGTACTTC CASSHPGKRSYEQYF
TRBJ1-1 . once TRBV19 TGTGCCAGTAATGTAGGCGGGAACACTGAAGCTTTCTTT CASNVGGNTEAFF
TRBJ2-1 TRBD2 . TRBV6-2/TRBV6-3 TGTGCCAGCAGTTACGGGACTACCTACAATGAGCAGTTCTTC CASSYGTTYNEQFF
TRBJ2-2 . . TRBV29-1 TGCAGCGTTGAAAGCAGGGCGGTCGGGGAGCTGTTTTTT CSVESRAVGELFF
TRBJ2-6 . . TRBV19 TGTGCCACCAAGAGACAGTCCTTTGGGGCCAACGTCCTGACTTTC CATKRQSFGANVLTF
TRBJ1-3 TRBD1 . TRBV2 TGTGCCAGCCAGACCAGGGGGCGAAACACCATATATTTT CASQTRGRNTIYF
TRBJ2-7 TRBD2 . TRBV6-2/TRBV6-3 TGTGCCAGCAGCCTCGCCGGACTAGCGGGGTCCTACGAGCAGTACTTC CASSLAGLAGSYEQYF
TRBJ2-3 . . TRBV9 TGTGCCAGCAGCGTAGGCGCGGGGGCCCGTCTAGGGGCAGATACGCAGTATTTT CASSVGAGARLGADTQYF
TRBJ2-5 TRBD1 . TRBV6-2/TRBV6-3 TGTGCCAGCAGTTACCCCTCAAGGGGGCTAGAGACCCAGTACTTC CASSYPSRGLETQYF
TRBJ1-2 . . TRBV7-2 TGTGCCAGCACTTATAACAGGGATATCGGGGGCTACACCTTC CASTYNRDIGGYTF
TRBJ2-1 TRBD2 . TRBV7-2 TGTGCCAGCAGCTTTAGCGGGGGTGGCTCCTACAATGAGCAGTTCTTC CASSFSGGGSYNEQFF
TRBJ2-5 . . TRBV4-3 TGCGCCAGCAGCCAAGACGGAGGGGTCGGGGAGACCCAGTACTTC CASSQDGGVGETQYF
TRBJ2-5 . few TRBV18 TGTGCCAGCTACCGGGCCCAGGGTGAGACCCAGTACTTC CASYRAQGETQYF
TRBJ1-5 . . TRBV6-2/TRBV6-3 TGTGCCAGCAGTTACGCCGGGAGCAATCAGCCCCAGCATTTT CASSYAGSNQPQHF
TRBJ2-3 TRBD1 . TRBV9 TGTGCCAGCAGCGCCCTGGACAGGGCGGAGGATACGCAGTATTTT CASSALDRAEDTQYF
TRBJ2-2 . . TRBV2 TGTGCCAGCAGTGATCTGTTTAGAACCGGGGAGCTGTTTTTT CASSDLFRTGELFF
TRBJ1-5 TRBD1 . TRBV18 TGTGCCAGCTCACCAACAGGGGTGGAAAATCAGCCCCAGCATTTT CASSPTGVENQPQHF